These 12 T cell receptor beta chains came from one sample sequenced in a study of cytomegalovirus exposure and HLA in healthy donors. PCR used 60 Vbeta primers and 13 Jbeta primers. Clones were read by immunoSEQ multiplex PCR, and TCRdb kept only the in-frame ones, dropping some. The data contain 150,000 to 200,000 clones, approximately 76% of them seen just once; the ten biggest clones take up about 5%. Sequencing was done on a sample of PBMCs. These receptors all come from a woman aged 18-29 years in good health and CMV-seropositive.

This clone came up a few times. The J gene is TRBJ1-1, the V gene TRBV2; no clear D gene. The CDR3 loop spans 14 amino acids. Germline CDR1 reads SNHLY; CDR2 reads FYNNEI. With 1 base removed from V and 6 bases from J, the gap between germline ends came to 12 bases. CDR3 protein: CASSEGPRVSEAFF. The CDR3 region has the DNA TGTGCCAGCAGTGAAGGCCCCCGCGTCTCTGAAGCTTTCTTT.

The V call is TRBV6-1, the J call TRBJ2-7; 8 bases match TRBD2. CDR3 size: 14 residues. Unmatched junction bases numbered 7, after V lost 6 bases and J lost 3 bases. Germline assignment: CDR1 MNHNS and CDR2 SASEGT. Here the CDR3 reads CASRGSGVFYEQYF. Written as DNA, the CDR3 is TGTGCCAGCAGGGGTAGCGGGGTCTTCTACGAGCAGTACTTC.

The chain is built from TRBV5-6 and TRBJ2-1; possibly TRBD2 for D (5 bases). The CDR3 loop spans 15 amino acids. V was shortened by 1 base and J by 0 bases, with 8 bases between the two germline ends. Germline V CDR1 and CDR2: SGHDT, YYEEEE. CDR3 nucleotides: TGTGCCAGCAGCTTGTGGAGGAGCTCCTACAATGAGCAGTTCTTC. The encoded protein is CASSLWRSSYNEQFF. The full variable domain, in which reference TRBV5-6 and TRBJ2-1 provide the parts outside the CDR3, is DAGVTQSPTHLIKTRGQQVTLRCSPKSGHDTVSWYQQALGQGPQFIFQYYEEEERQRGNFPDRFSGHQFPNYSSELNVNALLLGDSALYLCASSLWRSSYNEQFFGPGTRLTVL.

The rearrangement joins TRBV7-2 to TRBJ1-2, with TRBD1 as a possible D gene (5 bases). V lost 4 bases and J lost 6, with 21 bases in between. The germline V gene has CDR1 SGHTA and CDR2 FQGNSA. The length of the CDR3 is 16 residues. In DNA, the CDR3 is TGTGCCAGCAGCTACCCCCAAGGGGTCAGGGTGGATGGCTACACCTTC. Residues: CASSYPQGVRVDGYTF.

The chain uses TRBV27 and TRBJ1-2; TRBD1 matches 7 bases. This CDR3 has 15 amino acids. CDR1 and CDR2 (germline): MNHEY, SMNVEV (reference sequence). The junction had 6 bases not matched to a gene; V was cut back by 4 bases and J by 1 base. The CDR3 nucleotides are TGTGCCAGCAGTTCTCCGGGACAGAATAACTATGGCTACACCTTC. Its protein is CASSSPGQNNYGYTF.

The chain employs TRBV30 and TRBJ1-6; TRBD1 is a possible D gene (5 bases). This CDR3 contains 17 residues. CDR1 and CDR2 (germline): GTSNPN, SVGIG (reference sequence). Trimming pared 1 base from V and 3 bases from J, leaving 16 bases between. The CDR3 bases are TGTGCCTGGAGTGGGGGGACTAACTACGGCTATAATTCACCCCTCCACTTT. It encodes CAWSGGTNYGYNSPLHF.

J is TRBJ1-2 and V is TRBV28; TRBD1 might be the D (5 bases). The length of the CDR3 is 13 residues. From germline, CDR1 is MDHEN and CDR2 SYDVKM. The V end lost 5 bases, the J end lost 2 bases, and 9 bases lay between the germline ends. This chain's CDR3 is CASSVTENYGYTF. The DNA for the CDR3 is TGTGCCAGCAGTGTGACAGAGAACTATGGCTACACCTTC.

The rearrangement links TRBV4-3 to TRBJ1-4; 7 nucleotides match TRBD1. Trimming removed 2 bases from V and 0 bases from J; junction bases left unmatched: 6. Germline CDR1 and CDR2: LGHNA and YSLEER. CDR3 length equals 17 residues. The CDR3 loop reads CASSQFVGQATNEKLFF. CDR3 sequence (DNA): TGCGCCAGCAGCCAATTTGTCGGACAGGCAACTAATGAAAAACTGTTTTTT.

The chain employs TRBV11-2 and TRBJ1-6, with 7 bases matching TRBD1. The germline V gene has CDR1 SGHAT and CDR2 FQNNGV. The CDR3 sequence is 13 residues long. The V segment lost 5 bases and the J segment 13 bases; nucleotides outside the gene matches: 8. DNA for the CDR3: TGTGCCAGCAGCCTGACAGGGATTGGGCCCCTCCACTTT. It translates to CASSLTGIGPLHF.

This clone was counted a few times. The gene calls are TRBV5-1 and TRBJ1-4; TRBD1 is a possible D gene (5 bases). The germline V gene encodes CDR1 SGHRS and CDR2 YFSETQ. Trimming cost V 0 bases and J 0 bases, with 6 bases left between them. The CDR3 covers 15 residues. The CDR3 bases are TGCGCCAGCAGCTTGGCGGGGGCAACTAATGAAAAACTGTTTTTT. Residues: CASSLAGATNEKLFF.

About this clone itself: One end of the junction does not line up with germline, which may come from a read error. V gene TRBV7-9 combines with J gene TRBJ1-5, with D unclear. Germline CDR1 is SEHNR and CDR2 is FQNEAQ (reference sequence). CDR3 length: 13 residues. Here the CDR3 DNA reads TGTTCCAGTAGCCCTGGCGGAGATCAGCCCCAGCATTTT. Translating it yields CSSSPGGDQPQHF.

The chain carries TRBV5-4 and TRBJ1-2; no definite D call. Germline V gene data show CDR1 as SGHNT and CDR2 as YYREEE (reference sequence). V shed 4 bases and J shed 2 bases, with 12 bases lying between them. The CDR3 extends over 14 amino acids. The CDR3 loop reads CASSLRTENYGYTF. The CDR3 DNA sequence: TGTGCCAGCAGCCTCCGAACAGAGAACTATGGCTACACCTTC.